Following are 11 T cell receptor beta chains from one sample sequenced in a study of T cell responses to AZD1222 COVID-19 vaccine. The assay was immunoSEQ multiplex PCR, and TCRdb's table has in-frame clones only and misses some. In the table there are about 140,000 clones, more than 85% of which are singletons. The specimen was peripheral blood, collected on day 0 of AZD1222 vaccination. These receptors were collected from an adult in good health.

The chain employs TRBV7-2 and TRBJ2-7; 7 bases match TRBD2. Per germline, CDR1 SGHTA and CDR2 FQGNSA. The CDR3 consists of 15 residues. The trim removed 1 base at V and 6 bases at J, leaving 9 bases unmatched. CDR3 DNA sequence: TGTGCCAGCAGCTTAGGGGCAAGGCGGGAGTCCGAGCAGTACTTC. It codes for CASSLGARRESEQYF. The variable domain in full, with the rest retrieved from reference TRBV7-2 and TRBJ2-7, is GAGVSQSPSNKVTEKGKDVELRCDPISGHTALYWYRQSLGQGLEFLIYFQGNSAPDKSGLPSDRFSAERTGGSVSTLTIQRTQQEDSAVYLCASSLGARRESEQYFGPGTRLTVT.

This sequence joins TRBV2 and TRBJ1-2; the D is unclear. CDR3 size: 14 residues. The germline V gene has CDR1 SNHLY and CDR2 FYNNEI. V was pared by 4 bases and J by 7 bases, with 16 bases between. CDR3 region: CASSGESIVFGYTF. For the CDR3, the DNA is TGTGCCAGCAGTGGAGAGTCAATTGTCTTTGGCTACACCTTC.

The rearrangement joins TRBV2 to TRBJ2-5; D may be TRBD2 (6 bases). The length of the CDR3 is 14 residues. Germline V gives CDR1 SNHLY, CDR2 FYNNEI. V lost 8 bases and J 5 bases, leaving 18 bases between the germline ends. CDR3 residues: CASRGPGVRETQYF. The CDR3, as DNA: TGTGCCAGCCGGGGACCGGGGGTGCGGGAGACCCAGTACTTC.

The rearrangement uses TRBV12-2 and TRBJ2-1; the table's D call TRBD2 went unverified against the DNA. TRBV12-2 is an annotated pseudogene. The CDR3 extends over 17 amino acids. This CDR3 is CASRSYAGAGLGNEQFF. DNA of the CDR3: TGTGCAAGTCGCTCCTACGCTGGAGCGGGACTGGGGAATGAGCAGTTCTTC.

The genes are TRBV14 and TRBJ1-2; D is ambiguous. CDR3 length: 16 amino acids. The ends were cut back, 0 bases at V and 1 base at J, with 12 bases in the middle. Per germline, CDR1 SGHDN and CDR2 FVKESK. This CDR3 is CASSQDHPAVNYGYTF. As DNA, the CDR3 is TGTGCCAGCAGCCAAGACCACCCGGCCGTTAACTATGGCTACACCTTC.

This chain connects TRBV30 to TRBJ1-2, with D possibly matching TRBD1 (5 bases). The CDR3 runs to 12 residues. Germline assignment: CDR1 GTSNPN and CDR2 SVGIG (reference sequence). The V end was cut by 1 base, the J end by 4 bases, with 7 bases between. The CDR3 region is CAWSGGAYGYTF. In nucleotides, the CDR3 is TGTGCCTGGAGTGGAGGGGCCTATGGCTACACCTTC. The full variable domain, with the rest looked up from reference TRBV30 and TRBJ1-2, is SQTIHQWPATLVQPVGSPLSLECTVEGTSNPNLYWYRQAAGRGLQLLFYSVGIGQISSEVPQNLSASRPQDRQFILSSKKLLLSDSGFYLCAWSGGAYGYTFGSGTRLTVV.

The J gene is TRBJ2-1, the V gene TRBV13, with 7 bases matching TRBD2. The CDR3 sequence is 15 residues long. Germline V lookup: CDR1 PRHDT, CDR2 FYEKMQ (reference sequence). V dropped 2 bases and J dropped 7; count of bases not matched to a gene: 8. The CDR3 DNA reads as TGTGCCAGCAGCTTAAGCGGGACCCTGAGAAATGAGCAGTTCTTC. Translation: CASSLSGTLRNEQFF.

The chain uses TRBV3-1 (or the pseudogene TRBV3-2) and TRBJ2-7; 13 bases agree with TRBD2. The length of the CDR3 is 15 residues. Trimming at V came to 4 bases and at J to 4 bases, leaving 4 bases not matched to a gene. CDR1 is LGHDT, CDR2 YNNKEL, per germline (reference sequence). CDR3 nucleotides: TGTGCCAGCAGCCCCCGGACTAGCGGGAGATACGAGCAGTACTTC. Translated: CASSPRTSGRYEQYF.

J is TRBJ2-7 and V is TRBV19; D perhaps matches TRBD2 (5 bases). CDR3 length equals 14 residues. Germline assignment: CDR1 LNHDA and CDR2 SQIVND (reference sequence). V was trimmed by 3 bases and J by 1 base, leaving 10 bases between them. The CDR3 sequence is CASSMRADSYEQYF. CDR3 DNA sequence: TGTGCCAGTAGTATGAGGGCGGATTCCTACGAGCAGTACTTC.

Only one count was recorded for this clone. J is TRBJ1-2 and V is TRBV30, with 8 positions matching TRBD1. Germline V gene data show CDR1 as GTSNPN and CDR2 as SVGIG (reference sequence). Trimming removed 0 bases from V and 6 bases from J; junction bases left unmatched: 6. The CDR3 length is 14 residues. For the CDR3, the DNA is TGTGCCTGGAGTGTACAGGGGGAGGTGGATGGCTACACCTTC. Translation gives CAWSVQGEVDGYTF.

V and J are TRBV7-8 and TRBJ1-1, with a possible D match to TRBD1 (6 bases). Germline V gene lookup returns CDR1 SGHVS and CDR2 FQNEAQ. V lost 1 base to trimming and J lost 6 bases, with 18 bases between them. This CDR3 has 16 amino acids. CDR3 amino acids: CASSLVVGGLSPEAFF. CDR3 in DNA: TGTGCCAGCAGCTTAGTTGTCGGGGGGCTAAGCCCTGAAGCTTTCTTT. The full variable domain, with the rest looked up from reference TRBV7-8 and TRBJ1-1, is GAGVSQSPRYKVAKRGQDVALRCDPISGHVSLFWYQQALGQGPEFLTYFQNEAQLDKSGLPSDRFFAERPEGSVSTLKIQRTQQEDSAVYLCASSLVVGGLSPEAFFGQGTRLTVV.